This T cell receptor beta chain is drawn from a study of vaccination effects on CD4 cells after COVID-19. Study-level information: Median timing of post-vaccine samples was 72 days after the second dose.

Clones were read by immunoSEQ multiplex PCR, and TCRdb kept only the in-frame ones, dropping some. The table lists 24,000 or so clones, roughly 76% of them singletons, with around 10% in the top ten. Losses at the gene ends were 5 bases for V and 4 bases for J; bases not matched to a gene: 7. Germline loops: CDR1 SNHLY, CDR2 FYNNEI. The length of the CDR3 is 15 residues. As to this clone: The antigen is unknown.

After expansion with viral peptide pools in the ViraFEST assay, antigen-specific CD4+ T cells were sequenced. Culturing for ten to eleven days preceded CD4+ T cell isolation. Each participant was administered two doses of either the BNT162b2 or the mRNA-1273 vaccine. Negative nucleocapsid antibody tests before and after vaccination confirmed no previous SARS-CoV-2 infection. The sequencing here drew on CD4+ T cells from PBMCs cultured with HCoV-229E spike peptides, taken after COVID-19 vaccination. The genes are TRBV2 and TRBJ2-5; 10 nucleotides match TRBD1. The clonotype was recovered from a human donor who received a COVID-19 vaccine. In DNA form, the CDR3 reads TGTGCCAGCAGTACGCGGACAGGGGGGGGAGAGACCCAGTACTTC. Protein product: CASSTRTGGGETQYF.